This TCR beta chain was identified during a study of control samples from healthy donors and cancer patients. Measured with immunoSEQ multiplex PCR; TCRdb has only the in-frame clones, and not every one. The sample consists of more than 90,000 clones, roughly 90% of them appearing once. This clone was counted once. The CDR3 is 16 amino acids. Deletions cut 6 bases from V and 5 bases from J, with 22 bases between. The germline gives CDR1 MDHEN, CDR2 SYDVKM. The chain couples TRBV28 to TRBJ1-1, with D possibly being TRBD1 (5 bases). Sequences were obtained from blood. This TCR derives from a young man in good health. The CDR3 is CASRSRSGGRGTEAFF. The CDR3 DNA follows: TGTGCCAGCAGATCGCGATCGGGGGGGAGGGGAACTGAAGCTTTCTTT.